Below, 31 T cell receptor beta chains from the same sample are listed, as sequenced in a study of cytomegalovirus exposure and HLA in healthy donors. PCR involved 60 Vbeta and 13 Jbeta primers. Method: immunoSEQ multiplex PCR; TCRdb's copy keeps in-frame clones and lacks some. The sample totals approximately 190,000 clones. The sample consisted of PBMCs. The receptors were sampled from a man aged 30-40 years in good health and CMV-seronegative.

The chain has TRBV6-1 and TRBJ2-3; D ambiguous. V dropped 2 bases and J dropped 1 base, with 13 bases sitting between them. In germline, CDR1 is MNHNS, CDR2 SASEGT. The length of the CDR3 is 16 residues. CDR3 region: CASSESPYTRTDTQYF. Here the CDR3 DNA reads TGTGCCAGCAGTGAATCTCCTTATACTCGCACAGATACGCAGTATTTT.

The genes are TRBV7-2 and TRBJ1-1; maybe TRBD1 (6 bases). Germline V gene data show CDR1 as SGHTA and CDR2 as FQGNSA. The CDR3 has 14 amino acids. Trimming pared 5 bases from V and 0 bases from J, leaving 10 bases between. The CDR3 protein is CASSPGQMNTEAFF. CDR3 coding DNA: TGTGCCAGCAGCCCGGGACAAATGAACACTGAAGCTTTCTTT.

In DNA, the CDR3 is TGTGCCTGGAGTGTACCGACAGGGATATATGAAAAACTGTTTTTT. Translated, it gives CAWSVPTGIYEKLFF. V and J are TRBV30 and TRBJ1-4; 7 nucleotides match TRBD1. The CDR3 is 15 residues long. V trimming: 0 bases; J trimming: 6 bases; junction bases outside the gene matches: 7. CDR1 and CDR2 (germline): GTSNPN, SVGIG (reference sequence).

V usage is TRBV5-1 and J usage is TRBJ2-2; 10 bases align to TRBD2. The CDR3 spans 16 residues. With V trimmed by 2 bases and J by 2 bases, 3 bases remained unmatched. Germline CDR1 reads SGHRS; CDR2 reads YFSETQ. CDR3: CASSLPSGRNTGELFF. CDR3 DNA sequence: TGCGCCAGCAGCTTACCTAGCGGGAGAAACACCGGGGAGCTGTTTTTT.

This rearrangement joins TRBV6-1 to TRBJ1-1, with D unresolved. There are 14 residues in the CDR3. V was pared by 5 bases and J by 3 bases, with 13 bases between. Germline CDR1 and CDR2: MNHNS and SASEGT. The CDR3 reads CASSPSGSDTEAFF. The CDR3 DNA follows: TGTGCCAGCAGTCCCTCGGGTTCGGACACTGAAGCTTTCTTT.

About this clone itself: Other DNA sequences of this sample code for an identical CDR3. The V gene is TRBV15, the J gene TRBJ1-2, with TRBD1 matching over 9 bases. CDR3 length: 14 amino acids. In germline, CDR1 is LNHNV, CDR2 YYDKDF (reference sequence). Losses at the gene ends were 3 bases for V and 4 bases for J; bases not matched to a gene: 3. CDR3 bases: TGTGCCACCAGCAGGGAGACAGGGGGCTATGGCTACACCTTC. This sequence encodes CATSRETGGYGYTF.

The genes are TRBV19 and TRBJ2-1; possible D gene TRBD2, 7 bases. V dropped 4 bases and J dropped 0 bases, with 13 bases sitting between them. Germline loops: CDR1 LNHDA, CDR2 SQIVND (reference sequence). The CDR3 length is 16 residues. CDR3 residues: CASSTRGAPSYNEQFF. DNA for the CDR3: TGTGCCAGTAGTACCCGGGGGGCTCCCTCCTACAATGAGCAGTTCTTC.

This sequence joins TRBV9 and TRBJ2-1; TRBD1 matches at 7 bases. The CDR3 has 17 residues. Trimming took 4 bases from V and 5 from J; bases not matched to a gene: 15. The V gene's germline CDR1 is SGDLS and CDR2 YYNGEE. The CDR3 here is CASSLYTGTDIHNEQFF. The CDR3 nucleotides are TGTGCCAGCAGCCTCTACACCGGGACAGACATACACAATGAGCAGTTCTTC. Full variable domain (outside the CDR3, taken from reference TRBV9 and TRBJ2-1): DSGVTQTPKHLITATGQRVTLRCSPRSGDLSVYWYQQSLDQGLQFLIQYYNGEERAKGNILERFSAQQFPDLHSELNLSSLELGDSALYFCASSLYTGTDIHNEQFFGPGTRLTVL.

The J gene is TRBJ2-5, the V gene TRBV11-2; D call uncertain. The J call may be faulty, since TRBJ2-7 better matches the DNA end. In germline, CDR1 is SGHAT, CDR2 FQNNGV. This CDR3 has 14 residues. CDR3 in amino acids: CASSPTHGAYEQYF. The CDR3 bases are TGTGCCAGCAGCCCCACGCATGGGGCCTACGAGCAGTACTTC.

The genes are TRBV7-8 and TRBJ2-4, with a possible D match to TRBD1 (5 bases). CDR1 SGHVS and CDR2 FQNEAQ come from the germline V gene. V lost 4 bases, J lost 0 bases, and 16 bases lay in between. The CDR3 loop spans 17 amino acids. CDR3 sequence reads: CASSSRQFILAKNIQYF. The CDR3 bases are TGTGCCAGCAGCTCAAGACAGTTTATCTTAGCCAAAAACATTCAGTACTTC. The full variable domain, its missing parts supplied by reference TRBV7-8 and TRBJ2-4, is GAGVSQSPRYKVAKRGQDVALRCDPISGHVSLFWYQQALGQGPEFLTYFQNEAQLDKSGLPSDRFFAERPEGSVSTLKIQRTQQEDSAVYLCASSSRQFILAKNIQYFGAGTRLSVL.

The CDR3 spells CATSLTGVSTDTQYF. The CDR3 nucleotides read TGTGCCACCAGCCTGACAGGGGTTAGCACAGATACGCAGTATTTT. The chain couples TRBV15 to TRBJ2-3, with 8 bases matching TRBD1. The germline gives CDR1 LNHNV, CDR2 YYDKDF (reference sequence). The CDR3 length is 15 residues. J was trimmed by 0 bases and V by 5 bases; bases with no gene match: 4.

V and J are TRBV12-2 and TRBJ2-2; the table's D call, TRBD2, has no DNA check behind it. TRBV12-2 is an annotated pseudogene. This CDR3 has 15 amino acids. The CDR3 sequence: CASRCGLARTGELFF. CDR3 DNA sequence: TGTGCAAGTCGCTGCGGACTAGCGAGGACCGGGGAGCTGTTTTTT.

The chain combines TRBV19 with TRBJ2-1, with 8 bases identical to TRBD2. The V segment lost 5 bases and the J segment 0 bases; nucleotides outside the gene matches: 6. Germline CDR1 LNHDA, CDR2 SQIVND (reference sequence). The CDR3 loop spans 16 amino acids. The DNA for the CDR3 is TGTGCCAGTAGTCCCTGGAGCGGGAGCTCCTACAATGAGCAGTTCTTC. Protein sequence: CASSPWSGSSYNEQFF.

The rearrangement joins TRBV2 to TRBJ1-6, with D perhaps TRBD1 (5 bases). From germline, CDR1 is SNHLY and CDR2 FYNNEI. The V and J ends lost 7 bases and 5 bases respectively, with 9 bases between them. This CDR3 is built from 13 residues. The CDR3 sequence: CASMPGNNSPLHF. DNA of the CDR3: TGTGCCAGCATGCCAGGGAATAATTCACCCCTCCACTTT.

The genes are TRBV7-2 and TRBJ2-4; unclear D gene. The CDR3 consists of 14 residues. Looked up from germline, CDR1 is SGHTA and CDR2 is FQGNSA. The germline V and J ends were trimmed by 5 bases and 0 bases, with 8 bases remaining between them. The DNA for the CDR3 is TGTGCCAGCAGCCCCGCACTAGCCAAAAACATTCAGTACTTC. It encodes CASSPALAKNIQYF.

In the case of this clone: Its ends do not fully match the called genes, so a read error is possible. This chain uses TRBV19 with TRBJ2-5; a possible D gene is TRBD2 (5 bases). The CDR3 is 12 residues long. Germline V gives CDR1 LNHDA, CDR2 SQIVND (reference sequence). CDR3 loop: CASGNLPGVANF. The CDR3 DNA reads as TGTGCCAGTGGAAACCTCCCCGGGGTAGCGAACTTC.

V gene TRBV19 combines with J gene TRBJ1-2; D might be TRBD1 (6 bases). Germline assignment: CDR1 LNHDA and CDR2 SQIVND (reference sequence). V gave up 4 bases and J gave up 0 bases, with 18 bases separating them. The CDR3 is 17 amino acids. The CDR3 here is CASSTNREGRANYGYTF. The CDR3 bases are TGTGCCAGTAGTACCAACAGGGAAGGGAGAGCTAACTATGGCTACACCTTC.

V and J are TRBV7-9 and TRBJ2-1; 10 nucleotides match TRBD1. The length of the CDR3 is 16 residues. J gave up 8 bases and V 3 bases, and 10 bases lay outside the gene matches. Looked up from germline, CDR1 is SEHNR and CDR2 is FQNEAQ (reference sequence). The CDR3 loop is CASSFGPGQGWDEQFF. The CDR3 DNA is TGTGCCAGCAGCTTTGGACCGGGACAGGGGTGGGATGAGCAGTTCTTC.

The CDR3 DNA reads as TGCACCGCGGGCTACAATGAGCAGTTCTTC. It specifies CTAGYNEQFF. The chain is built from TRBV20-1 and TRBJ2-1, with a weak D call TRBD2 (5 bases). The germline CDR1 and CDR2 sequences are DFQATT and SNEGSKA (reference sequence). This CDR3 has 10 residues.

This CDR3 is CASSEGQGTMNTEAFF. The CDR3 coding sequence is TGTGCCAGCAGCGAGGGACAGGGAACAATGAACACTGAAGCTTTCTTT. The V and J genes are TRBV5-6 and TRBJ1-1; 9 nucleotides align to TRBD1. The CDR3 consists of 16 residues. Trimming cost V 4 bases and J 0 bases; bases outside gene matches: 7. Germline V gene data show CDR1 as SGHDT and CDR2 as YYEEEE.

The CDR3 loop reads CASSDGQNTEAFF. DNA for the CDR3: TGTGCCAGCAGCGACGGACAGAACACTGAAGCTTTCTTT. The chain uses TRBV7-2 and TRBJ1-1; D perhaps matches TRBD1 (5 bases). Trimming left V 5 bases short and J 1 base short, with 8 bases between. There are 13 residues in the CDR3. Looked up from germline, CDR1 is SGHTA and CDR2 is FQGNSA.

This rearrangement joins TRBV27 to TRBJ2-1; the D is unclear. V dropped 2 bases and J dropped 5 bases, with 7 bases sitting between them. Germline CDR1 reads MNHEY; CDR2 reads SMNVEV (reference sequence). The CDR3 has 13 residues. CDR3 protein: CASSLATNNEQFF. Here the CDR3 DNA reads TGTGCCAGCAGTTTAGCCACTAACAATGAGCAGTTCTTC.

The V call is TRBV19, the J call TRBJ2-5, with TRBD1 as a possible D gene (6 bases). The V gene lost 4 bases and the J gene lost 5 bases, with 20 bases spanning the gap. From germline, CDR1 is LNHDA and CDR2 SQIVND (reference sequence). The CDR3 spans 16 residues. The CDR3 loop reads CASSTQSPGVGETQYF. The CDR3 nucleotides read TGTGCCAGTAGTACCCAATCCCCAGGGGTTGGGGAGACCCAGTACTTC. Combining the CDR3 with reference TRBV19 and TRBJ2-5 gives the whole variable domain DGGITQSPKYLFRKEGQNVTLSCEQNLNHDAMYWYRQDPGQGLRLIYYSQIVNDFQKGDIAEGYSVSREKKESFPLTVTSAQKNPTAFYLCASSTQSPGVGETQYFGPGTRLLVL.

The V call is TRBV4-3, the J call TRBJ1-4; D is undetermined. V dropped 1 base and J dropped 5 bases, with 20 bases sitting between them. Germline V gene data show CDR1 as LGHNA and CDR2 as YSLEER. The CDR3 extends over 18 amino acids. DNA for the CDR3: TGCGCCAGCAGCCAAGGGCGAGCGTTGGGAAGAGGGAATGAAAAACTGTTTTTT. It is translated as CASSQGRALGRGNEKLFF.

The V gene is TRBV19, the J gene TRBJ1-2, with 7 bases fitting TRBD1. The CDR3 contains 15 residues. Germline CDR1 reads LNHDA; CDR2 reads SQIVND (reference sequence). V lost 9 bases, J lost 0 bases, and 10 bases stayed unmatched. The CDR3 region is CASWDRDYPNYGYTF. The DNA for the CDR3 is TGTGCCAGCTGGGACAGAGACTACCCTAACTATGGCTACACCTTC.

V usage is TRBV10-2 and J usage is TRBJ2-7, with a tentative D call TRBD2 (7 bases). Trimming shortened V by 0 bases and J by 10 bases, and 13 bases separated the two germline ends. From germline, CDR1 is WSHSY and CDR2 SAAADI. This CDR3 region has 13 residues. CDR3 DNA sequence: TGCGCCAGCAGTGAGTCCTCGGGGGGCAGTCAGTACTTC. It is translated as CASSESSGGSQYF.

J is TRBJ1-4 and V is TRBV11-2, with TRBD1 matching over 11 bases. The junction had 6 bases not matched to a gene; V was cut back by 1 base and J by 8 bases. Germline assignment: CDR1 SGHAT and CDR2 FQNNGV. The CDR3 sequence is 16 residues long. The CDR3 DNA is TGTGCCAGCAGCTTAGGGACAGGGGGCGAAGTGGAAAAACTGTTTTTT. Translation gives CASSLGTGGEVEKLFF.

The chain is built from TRBV11-3 and TRBJ1-6; tentatively, D is TRBD1 (6 bases). This CDR3 is built from 14 residues. Trimming removed 4 bases from V and 19 bases from J, with 23 bases in between. The germline V gene has CDR1 SGHNT and CDR2 YENEEA. CDR3 loop: CASSSLLLGTLLHF. DNA of the CDR3: TGTGCCAGCAGCTCGCTGTTGTTGGGGACACTCCTTCACTTT.

This chain connects TRBV28 to TRBJ1-4; D is uncertain. Trimming took off 5 bases at V and 6 bases at J, with 7 bases between the two ends. Looked up from germline, CDR1 is MDHEN and CDR2 is SYDVKM. The CDR3 is 12 amino acids. The CDR3 coding sequence is TGTGCCAGCAGTACTTCTTATGAAAAACTGTTTTTT. Protein sequence: CASSTSYEKLFF.

The chain carries TRBV6-4 and TRBJ1-1; D is possibly TRBD1 (5 bases). Between the trimmed V and J ends, which lost 0 bases and 2 bases, there was a span of 10 bases. Germline CDR1 and CDR2: MRHNA and SNTAGT. This CDR3 is 15 amino acids long. CDR3 nucleotide sequence: TGTGCCAGCAGTGACTCTGGGGGGTCAAACACTGAAGCTTTCTTT. Protein: CASSDSGGSNTEAFF.

This sequence joins TRBV5-1 and TRBJ2-1; 7 bases agree with TRBD2. Germline V gene sequence: CDR1 SGHRS, CDR2 YFSETQ. The CDR3 length is 15 residues. Unmatched junction bases numbered 5, after V lost 0 bases and J lost 5 bases. The CDR3 protein is CASSLGAGVNNEQFF. Here the CDR3 DNA reads TGCGCCAGCAGCTTGGGGGCGGGGGTCAACAATGAGCAGTTCTTC. Full variable domain (rest looked up from reference TRBV5-1 and TRBJ2-1): KAGVTQTPRYLIKTRGQQVTLSCSPISGHRSVSWYQQTPGQGLQFLFEYFSETQRNKGNFPGRFSGRQFSNSRSEMNVSTLELGDSALYLCASSLGAGVNNEQFFGPGTRLTVL.